These T cell receptor beta chains were read from a single sample in a study of CD8 T cells in ankylosing spondylitis. TCRdb itself ran the 5' RACE reads through MiXCR, one entry per CDR3 protein. This table holds about 540,000 distinct CDR3 sequences, roughly 13% found once. Material for sequencing was blood, either unsorted or a sorted T cell fraction (not recorded which). The receptors come from a male donor with ankylosing spondylitis. Both conserved end residues are trimmed from each CDR3. D genes are given only for firm matches.

V gene,D gene,CDR3 protein
TRBV20-1,TRBD2,SGASSGLAEETQY
TRBV10-2,NA,ASSEDVLVFGQPQH
TRBV5-1,NA,ASSLDTANSPLH
TRBV5-1,NA,ASSWGQGNEQY
TRBV20-1,TRBD1,SFLNPGTGQETQY
TRBV3-1,NA,ASSQEGTEETQY
TRBV5-1,NA,ASSSQVGNTEAF
TRBV27,TRBD1,ASSPGQGAPGNQPQH
TRBV20-1,TRBD1,SARDGRGGTEAF
TRBV7-2,TRBD2,ASSRRPGLEKETQY
TRBV11-2,TRBD2,ASSPRTSGPNEQF
TRBV12-3/TRBV12-4,NA,ASSFQGNEQF
TRBV11-1,NA,ASSLTFGGRSGANVLT
TRBV5-1,NA,ASSLIGRTDSPLH
TRBV27,TRBD2,ASQRTSGSYNEQF
TRBV14,TRBD1,ASSRGPGQPQH
TRBV20-1,NA,SARQGFGYSPLH
TRBV20-1,NA,SAPRGGRSNQPQH
TRBV6-1,NA,ALLDSFSYEQY
TRBV29-1,TRBD1,SVARQGTTEAF
TRBV10-3,NA,AIGGSGTEAF
TRBV7-9,NA,ASIELVPYGNYGYT
TRBV20-1,NA,SARDKRFYNEQF
TRBV3-1,NA,ASSQASGGNQPQH
TRBV20-1,NA,SARDESGGGADTQY
TRBV20-1,NA,SAELRTREEAF
TRBV6-1,NA,ASGSEGGYGYT
TRBV19,NA,ASTHTYIKEQF
TRBV11-1,NA,ASSLTASLNFANTGELF
TRBV6-2/TRBV6-3,NA,ASSSLWSSYNEQF